The 15 T cell receptor beta chains reported below all come from one sample, sequenced in a study of CD8 T cells in ankylosing spondylitis. TCRdb re-analysed the 5' RACE reads in MiXCR, keeping a single row per CDR3 protein. The table lists around 340,000 distinct CDR3 sequences, 20% to 25% of them singletons, with 13% in the top ten. The sequencing input was blood, either unsorted or a sorted T cell fraction (not recorded which). The receptors here all came from a male donor with ankylosing spondylitis or in good health (not recorded which).

The gene calls are TRBV27 and TRBJ2-5; maybe TRBD2 (6 bases). Germline loops: CDR1 MNHEY, CDR2 SMNVEV (reference sequence). Trimming took 6 bases from V and 2 from J, leaving 13 bases between them. The CDR3 covers 14 residues. The CDR3: CASRRRGPQETQYF. The CDR3 coding sequence is TGTGCCAGCAGGCGGCGGGGACCTCAAGAGACCCAGTACTTC.

This chain joins TRBV6-5 and TRBJ2-5; D might be TRBD1 (5 bases). V lost 0 bases, J lost 7 bases, and 12 bases lay in between. Germline V gene sequence: CDR1 MNHEY, CDR2 SVGAGI. The CDR3 runs to 14 residues. CDR3 residues: CASSYSAGYLTQYF. DNA of the CDR3: TGTGCCAGCAGTTACTCGGCAGGGTATCTGACCCAGTACTTC.

J is TRBJ2-1 and V is TRBV4-1, with 10 positions matching TRBD1. The V gene's germline CDR1 is MGHRA and CDR2 YSYEKL. This CDR3 has 16 amino acids. Losses at the gene ends were 4 bases for V and 4 bases for J; bases not matched to a gene: 7. CDR3 coding DNA: TGCGCCAGCAGCCGCTCCGGGACAGGGGTTTACAATGAGCAGTTCTTC. Its translation: CASSRSGTGVYNEQFF.

This clonotype was picked up a small number of times. This chain joins TRBV30 and TRBJ2-1; D assignment may be TRBD1 or TRBD2 (6 bases each). Looked up from germline, CDR1 is GTSNPN and CDR2 is SVGIG (reference sequence). The CDR3 sequence is 14 residues long. The V and J ends lost 2 bases and 9 bases respectively, with 17 bases between them. CDR3 coding DNA: TGTGCCTGGAGTTATGGGCCCGGGGGCGTTGAGCAGTTCTTC. Encoded protein: CAWSYGPGGVEQFF.

This clonotype was seen only a few times. The chain has TRBV30 and TRBJ2-7, with D unclear. The CDR3 has 11 residues. Trimming took 2 bases from V and 3 from J, leaving 5 bases between them. CDR1 and CDR2 (germline): GTSNPN, SVGIG (reference sequence). Written as DNA, the CDR3 is TGTGCCTGGAGTTTGGGCTACGAGCAGTACTTC. Protein: CAWSLGYEQYF.

This clonotype was seen only a few times. V and J are TRBV20-1 and TRBJ2-1, with D tentatively TRBD2 (6 bases). V was trimmed by 0 bases and J by 8 bases, leaving 23 bases between them. CDR3 length: 17 residues. The germline CDR1 and CDR2 sequences are DFQATT and SNEGSKA (reference sequence). CDR3 in DNA: TGCAGTGCTAGAGATGCCCCTATGGCGGGGTCTCGGGATGAGCAGTTCTTC. Its translation: CSARDAPMAGSRDEQFF.

This clonotype occurred many times. The V gene is TRBV19, the J gene TRBJ1-1; D may be TRBD1 (6 bases). The CDR3 extends over 15 amino acids. Germline CDR1 LNHDA, CDR2 SQIVND (reference sequence). V lost 9 bases and J 1 base, leaving 18 bases between the germline ends. CDR3 in amino acids: CASRETGLSNTEAFF. CDR3 bases: TGTGCCAGCAGGGAGACAGGCTTGTCGAACACTGAAGCTTTCTTT.

This clonotype was detected only a few times. The chain is built from TRBV12-3 or TRBV12-4 and TRBJ1-1; maybe TRBD1 (5 bases). This CDR3 has 14 amino acids. Between the trimmed V and J ends, which lost 2 bases and 2 bases, there was a span of 9 bases. The CDR3 reads CASSLMWDNTEAFF. DNA of the CDR3: TGTGCCAGCAGTTTAATGTGGGACAACACTGAAGCTTTCTTT.

This rearrangement joins TRBV7-9 to TRBJ2-7, with unresolved D. Germline CDR1 and CDR2: SEHNR and FQNEAQ (reference sequence). The V and J ends lost 5 bases and 4 bases respectively, with 21 bases between them. The CDR3 loop spans 16 amino acids. The CDR3: CASSLSPRGTTYEQYF. The DNA for the CDR3 is TGTGCCAGCAGCCTATCCCCCAGAGGAACAACATACGAGCAGTACTTC.

This clonotype came up a few times. The chain carries TRBV6-5 and TRBJ2-6; TRBD1 or TRBD2 may be the D gene (5 bases each). Per the germline V gene, CDR1 is MNHEY and CDR2 is SVGAGI. V lost 2 bases, J lost 2 bases, and 10 bases lay in between. The CDR3 is 16 amino acids. The chain's CDR3 is CASSYRDGPGANVLTF. The CDR3 region has the DNA TGTGCCAGCAGTTACCGGGACGGACCTGGGGCCAACGTCCTGACTTTC.

This clonotype showed up just a few times. CDR3 DNA sequence: TGCAGCGTACAGGGACCACAAGAGACCCAGTACTTC. It is translated as CSVQGPQETQYF. This chain uses TRBV29-1 with TRBJ2-5; a weak D match, TRBD1 (6 bases). The CDR3 totals 12 residues. Per germline, CDR1 SQVTM and CDR2 ANQGSEA. Trimming removed 6 bases from V and 2 bases from J, with 10 bases in between.

CDR3 coding DNA: TGCAGCGTTGAAGATTCGAGCACCGGGGAGCTGTTTTTT. This codes for CSVEDSSTGELFF. The rearrangement uses TRBV29-1 and TRBJ2-2; D not resolved. Per the germline V gene, CDR1 is SQVTM and CDR2 is ANQGSEA. V was clipped by 0 bases and J by 4 bases, with 6 bases between them. The CDR3 extends over 13 amino acids.

This clonotype turned up a few times. This chain links TRBV28 with TRBJ1-5; D is undetermined. Germline CDR1 MDHEN, CDR2 SYDVKM. Trimming took 9 bases from V and 0 from J, leaving 15 bases between them. The CDR3 totals 15 residues. The CDR3 loop reads CASGKDIDSNQPQHF. The CDR3 DNA sequence: TGTGCCAGTGGGAAGGATATTGATAGCAATCAGCCCCAGCATTTT.

The chain recombines TRBV20-1 with TRBJ2-5, with D maybe TRBD1 (6 bases). Trimming left V 0 bases short and J 2 bases short, with 19 bases between. CDR1 is DFQATT and CDR2 is SNEGSKA in the germline V gene (reference sequence). This CDR3 spans 17 amino acids. The CDR3 coding sequence is TGCAGTGCTAGAGATATTGAGGCTTGGGACACACAAGAGACCCAGTACTTC. Amino acid sequence: CSARDIEAWDTQETQYF.

A single count supports this clonotype. V and J are TRBV30 and TRBJ2-7; no clear D gene. This CDR3 comprises 12 residues. Trimming removed 5 bases at V and 3 bases at J, with 11 bases between. From germline, CDR1 is GTSNPN and CDR2 SVGIG (reference sequence). The CDR3 DNA reads TGTGCCTGGCTGGGCCTGGACTACGAGCAGTACTTC. Its protein is CAWLGLDYEQYF.